The 15 T cell receptor beta chains in this list originate from one sample, sequenced in a study of T cells expressing NK-cell markers (dated by TCRdb to about 2020). The library was made by 5' RACE. Sequenced on an Illumina HiSeq 2000. TCRdb reprocessed the reads and provides one entry for every CDR3 protein sequence; no DNA is given. The table for this sample records around 260,000 distinct CDR3 sequences. 4% to 5% of the sample lies in the top ten. The sequenced sample consisted of blood T cells: a sorted CD56 or NKG2C T cell subset, CD4+ or CD8+ T cells, or bulk PBMC T cells (not recorded which). The source is a woman between 18 and 69 years old in good health.

The chain joins TRBV4-2 to TRBJ1-1. The CDR3 has 11 amino acids. The germline CDR1 and CDR2 sequences are LGHNA and YNFKEQ. The chain's CDR3 is CASSLHTEAFF.

The rearrangement links TRBV7-2 to TRBJ1-2; TCRdb's D call, TRBD1, is unchecked because there is no DNA. Germline loops: CDR1 SGHTA, CDR2 FQGNSA. The CDR3 is made up of 16 amino acids. The CDR3 sequence: CASSLAASQGDYGYTF.

V and J are TRBV6-5 and TRBJ2-5; TCRdb lists TRBD2, though no DNA is available to test this call. The germline V gene has CDR1 MNHEY and CDR2 SVGAGI. The CDR3 sequence is 15 residues long. CDR3: CASSLTPQSGATQYF.

The J gene is TRBJ1-4, the V gene TRBV20-1. This CDR3 is built from 13 residues. Germline lookup yields CDR1 DFQATT and CDR2 SNEGSKA (reference sequence). The chain's CDR3 is CSARSKGGEKLFF.

This sequence joins TRBV7-2 and TRBJ2-3. From germline, CDR1 is SGHTA and CDR2 FQGNSA. The CDR3 sequence is 13 residues long. CDR3: CASSLQLSDTQYF.

CDR3 residues: CASRTMTGGAGETQYF. This rearrangement joins TRBV12-3 or TRBV12-4 to TRBJ2-5; TCRdb selects TRBD1, and the lack of DNA leaves this call unchecked. This CDR3 contains 16 residues.

This chain uses TRBV12-3 or TRBV12-4 with TRBJ2-6; TCRdb's D call of TRBD2 is untestable without DNA. The CDR3 contains 16 residues. This chain's CDR3 is CASSLWEGVGANVLTF.

V gene TRBV7-8 combines with J gene TRBJ1-3; checking the TCRdb D call of TRBD1 is not possible without DNA. The V gene's germline CDR1 is SGHVS and CDR2 FQNEAQ. The CDR3 extends over 18 amino acids. CDR3 sequence: CASSLPHRDPGSGNTIYF. The variable domain in full, with the rest retrieved from reference TRBV7-8 and TRBJ1-3, is GAGVSQSPRYKVAKRGQDVALRCDPISGHVSLFWYQQALGQGPEFLTYFQNEAQLDKSGLPSDRFFAERPEGSVSTLKIQRTQQEDSAVYLCASSLPHRDPGSGNTIYFGEGSWLTVV.

The chain is built from TRBV7-8 and TRBJ2-2; TCRdb returns TRBD2, unconfirmable since there is no DNA. The germline V gene has CDR1 SGHVS and CDR2 FQNEAQ. This CDR3 spans 14 amino acids. CDR3 protein: CASNKGLNTGELFF.

The V gene is TRBV15, the J gene TRBJ2-4. Germline CDR1 is LNHNV and CDR2 is YYDKDF (reference sequence). The CDR3 runs to 16 residues. The CDR3 spells CATSIAAPIGKNIQYF.

The chain is built from TRBV12-3 or TRBV12-4 and TRBJ2-1. The CDR3 consists of 16 residues. CDR3 in amino acids: CASSRQLASAYNEQFF.

This chain joins TRBV30 and TRBJ1-2; the TCRdb call, TRBD1, lacks DNA for checking. Germline lookup yields CDR1 GTSNPN and CDR2 SVGIG (reference sequence). The CDR3 contains 11 residues. Here the CDR3 reads CASLPGNGYTF. Full variable domain (remainder filled in from reference TRBV30 and TRBJ1-2): SQTIHQWPATLVQPVGSPLSLECTVEGTSNPNLYWYRQAAGRGLQLLFYSVGIGQISSEVPQNLSASRPQDRQFILSSKKLLLSDSGFYLCASLPGNGYTFGSGTRLTVV.

The V and J genes are TRBV20-1 and TRBJ2-3; TCRdb's D call, TRBD1, is unchecked because there is no DNA. CDR1 and CDR2 from the germline V gene are DFQATT and SNEGSKA (reference sequence). This CDR3 region has 16 residues. This CDR3 is CSARSWTGGGGDTQYF.

The V gene is TRBV20-1, the J gene TRBJ2-3; TCRdb reports TRBD2, a call that lacks DNA to check it against. The CDR3 has 15 amino acids. The germline V gene has CDR1 DFQATT and CDR2 SNEGSKA (reference sequence). The CDR3 spells CSAPRSGYLKDTQYF.

The chain is built from TRBV25-1 and TRBJ2-3. Looked up from germline, CDR1 is MGHDK and CDR2 is SYGVNS. The CDR3 length is 12 residues. This CDR3 reads CASGDSTDTQYF.